Given below is one T cell receptor beta chain in context. Its antigen is not known. The entry originates in a study of CD8 T cells in ankylosing spondylitis. Study findings and constraints: A motif of 7 to 9 highly homologous TCR beta variants was seen as apparently characteristic of ankylosing spondylitis blood.

The V end was cut by 6 bases, the J end by 5 bases, with 20 bases between. This CDR3 region has 14 residues. The germline CDR1 and CDR2 sequences are DFQATT and SNEGSKA (reference sequence). MiXCR, run by TCRdb on the 5' RACE reads, gives a single entry per CDR3 protein. The sample records around 770,000 distinct CDR3 sequences, around a fifth being singletons. The sequenced material came from blood, either unsorted or a sorted T cell fraction (not recorded which). The clonotype originates from a male donor with ankylosing spondylitis. The rearrangement joins TRBV20-1 to TRBJ2-7, with D perhaps matching TRBD2 (7 bases). CDR3 loop: CSARRGRARNEQYF. CDR3 DNA: TGCAGTGCCAGAAGGGGGAGGGCCAGGAACGAGCAGTACTTC.